The 5 T cell receptor beta chains in this list originate from one sample, sequenced in a study of naive CD8 T cells in extremely preterm neonates. Findings of the study overall: Preterm infants showed shorter CDR3s, fewer N additions and less trimming than older groups.

No antigen has been assigned to these receptors. TCRdb's copy holds only in-frame clones and misses some; the assay was immunoSEQ multiplex PCR. This table holds tens of thousands of clones, around 88% found once. Samples were taken at extremely preterm deliveries at about 23-28 weeks of gestation. Sequencing was carried out using naive CD8+ T cells from cord blood. The receptors were gathered from a boy who was born preterm.

The sample holds one count of this clone. The chain couples TRBV9 to TRBJ1-2; tentatively, D is TRBD1 (5 bases). This CDR3 comprises 14 residues. Trimming shortened V by 6 bases and J by 6 bases, and 18 bases separated the two germline ends. Germline CDR1 SGDLS, CDR2 YYNGEE. The CDR3 nucleotides are TGTGCCAGCATCGCCCTTCAGGGAAGTCATGGCTACACCTTC. Encoded protein: CASIALQGSHGYTF.

The rearrangement joins TRBV9 to TRBJ2-7; 10 bases are a match to TRBD2. CDR3 length: 16 amino acids. V shed 0 bases, J shed 1 base, and the junction held 4 bases outside the gene matches. The germline V gene has CDR1 SGDLS and CDR2 YYNGEE. For the CDR3, the DNA is TGTGCCAGCAGCGTAGGATCTAGCGGGGGTTCCTACGAGCAGTACTTC. Its protein is CASSVGSSGGSYEQYF.

This rearrangement joins TRBV19 to TRBJ2-3; 9 bases align to TRBD2. The V gene's germline CDR1 is LNHDA and CDR2 SQIVND (reference sequence). V trimming: 4 bases; J trimming: 1 base; junction bases outside the gene matches: 0. The CDR3 covers 14 residues. The DNA for the CDR3 is TGTGCCAGTAGTACTAGCGGGGGCACAGATACGCAGTATTTT. Its protein product is CASSTSGGTDTQYF.

The chain is built from TRBV7-2 and TRBJ2-2; 11 bases are shared with TRBD2. J gave up 1 base and V 5 bases, and 0 bases lay outside the gene matches. CDR1 SGHTA and CDR2 FQGNSA come from the germline V gene. There are 15 residues in the CDR3. The CDR3 DNA sequence: TGTGCCAGCAGCACTAGCGGGGGGAACACCGGGGAGCTGTTTTTT. Translating it yields CASSTSGGNTGELFF. The full variable domain, rest sourced from reference TRBV7-2 and TRBJ2-2, is GAGVSQSPSNKVTEKGKDVELRCDPISGHTALYWYRQSLGQGLEFLIYFQGNSAPDKSGLPSDRFSAERTGGSVSTLTIQRTQQEDSAVYLCASSTSGGNTGELFFGEGSRLTVL.

The gene calls are TRBV19 and TRBJ1-1, with no clear D. The V end lost 6 bases, the J end lost 1 base, and 0 bases lay between the germline ends. In germline, CDR1 is LNHDA, CDR2 SQIVND (reference sequence). This CDR3 has 10 residues. This CDR3 is CASRNTEAFF. CDR3 coding DNA: TGTGCCAGTAGGAACACTGAAGCTTTCTTT.